A selection of T cell receptor beta chains follows, all from one sample in a study of PD-1 blockade in mismatch repair-deficient tumors. The data were produced by immunoSEQ multiplex PCR, yet TCRdb's version contains in-frame clones alone and is incomplete. In the table there are about 9,200 clones, over 75% of which are singletons. The antigens for these receptors are not known. The input for sequencing was cells cultured in vitro, taken from a patient treated with pembrolizumab. Receptors were obtained from an adult with mismatch repair-deficient cancer. Each CDR3 is given with its conserved first and last residue. The order of the fields is clone size, V gene, D gene, J gene, CDR3 protein, CDR3 DNA. D genes are given only for firm matches. Rows give clone size only sometimes, using once, few, many, or a class for an expanded clone.

clone size: -; V gene: TRBV12-5; D gene: TRBD1; J gene: TRBJ2-5; CDR3 protein: CASGLTGFQETQYF; CDR3 DNA: TGTGCTAGTGGTCTGACAGGGTTCCAAGAGACCCAGTACTTC
clone size: -; V gene: TRBV6-1; D gene: TRBD2; J gene: TRBJ2-1; CDR3 protein: CASSQSTSGRNEQFF; CDR3 DNA: TGTGCCAGCTCCCAATCGACTAGCGGGAGAAATGAGCAGTTCTTC
clone size: -; V gene: TRBV19; D gene: TRBD1; J gene: TRBJ1-5; CDR3 protein: CASSDRVLPNQPQHF; CDR3 DNA: TGTGCCAGTAGCGACAGGGTTCTCCCCAATCAGCCCCAGCATTTT
clone size: -; V gene: TRBV2; D gene: -; J gene: TRBJ1-1; CDR3 protein: CASRGGKNTEAFF; CDR3 DNA: TGTGCCAGCAGGGGAGGGAAGAACACTGAAGCTTTCTTT
clone size: -; V gene: TRBV9; D gene: -; J gene: TRBJ1-4; CDR3 protein: CASSVVGTGNEKLFF; CDR3 DNA: TGTGCCAGCAGCGTAGTGGGCACAGGCAATGAAAAACTGTTTTTT
clone size: -; V gene: TRBV11-3; D gene: -; J gene: TRBJ1-1; CDR3 protein: CASSFQGLNTEAFF; CDR3 DNA: TGTGCCAGCAGCTTCCAGGGGCTGAACACTGAAGCTTTCTTT
clone size: -; V gene: TRBV4-2; D gene: -; J gene: TRBJ1-5; CDR3 protein: CASSQERWGAGQPQHF; CDR3 DNA: TGTGCCAGCAGCCAAGAAAGGTGGGGGGCGGGGCAGCCCCAGCATTTT
clone size: -; V gene: TRBV25-1; D gene: -; J gene: TRBJ2-3; CDR3 protein: CASRGDTQYF; CDR3 DNA: TGTGCCAGCAGGGGCGATACGCAGTATTTT
clone size: -; V gene: TRBV2; D gene: TRBD1; J gene: TRBJ2-5; CDR3 protein: CASSWDSQETQYF; CDR3 DNA: TGTGCCAGCAGTTGGGACAGCCAAGAGACCCAGTACTTC
clone size: -; V gene: TRBV7-9; D gene: -; J gene: TRBJ2-1; CDR3 protein: CASSLALGRGEQFF; CDR3 DNA: TGTGCCAGCAGCTTAGCTCTAGGGAGAGGCGAGCAGTTCTTC
clone size: once; V gene: TRBV7-3; D gene: TRBD1; J gene: TRBJ1-2; CDR3 protein: CASSLQPGQGRGYTF; CDR3 DNA: TGTGCCAGCAGCTTACAACCGGGACAGGGACGAGGCTACACCTTC
clone size: -; V gene: TRBV21-1; D gene: -; J gene: TRBJ2-7; CDR3 protein: CASSKVSGIPSYEQYF; CDR3 DNA: TGTGCCAGCAGCAAAGTTTCCGGGATACCCTCCTACGAGCAGTACTTC
clone size: -; V gene: TRBV5-4; D gene: -; J gene: TRBJ1-3; CDR3 protein: CASSPMGRDSGNTIYF; CDR3 DNA: TGTGCCAGCAGCCCAATGGGACGGGACTCTGGAAACACCATATATTTT
clone size: -; V gene: TRBV10-3; D gene: -; J gene: TRBJ2-7; CDR3 protein: CAISESPYEQYF; CDR3 DNA: TGTGCCATCAGTGAGTCGCCCTACGAGCAGTACTTC
clone size: -; V gene: TRBV18; D gene: -; J gene: TRBJ1-1; CDR3 protein: CASSPRDTNTEAFF; CDR3 DNA: TGTGCCAGCTCCCCCCGGGACACGAACACTGAAGCTTTCTTT
clone size: few; V gene: TRBV19; D gene: -; J gene: TRBJ2-3; CDR3 protein: CASRSWTDTDTQYF; CDR3 DNA: TGTGCCAGCAGATCTTGGACGGATACAGATACGCAGTATTTT
clone size: -; V gene: TRBV19; D gene: TRBD1; J gene: TRBJ1-1; CDR3 protein: CASRWTGLEAFF; CDR3 DNA: TGTGCCAGTAGGTGGACAGGGTTGGAAGCTTTCTTT
clone size: few; V gene: TRBV2; D gene: -; J gene: TRBJ1-2; CDR3 protein: CASDPSYGYTF; CDR3 DNA: TGTGCCAGCGATCCATCTTATGGCTACACCTTC
clone size: -; V gene: TRBV11-1; D gene: -; J gene: TRBJ1-1; CDR3 protein: CASSPLDTEAFF; CDR3 DNA: TGTGCCAGCAGCCCCCTGGACACTGAAGCTTTCTTT
clone size: -; V gene: TRBV27; D gene: -; J gene: TRBJ2-7; CDR3 protein: CASSLSGRTGAEQYF; CDR3 DNA: TGTGCCAGCAGTTTATCTGGTCGGACCGGAGCCGAGCAGTACTTC
clone size: -; V gene: TRBV4-2; D gene: -; J gene: TRBJ2-7; CDR3 protein: CASSQDSSSYEQYF; CDR3 DNA: TGTGCCAGCAGCCAAGACTCGAGTTCCTACGAGCAGTACTTC